This TCR beta chain is drawn from a study of blood T cell repertoires in COVID-19. Overall study context: Donors in the United States, Italy and Spain gave samples during acute or convalescent COVID-19. The cDNA or gDNA used as material had been derived from T cells, B-cell-depleted T cells, or PBMCs.

The CDR3 totals 13 residues. Germline V gene lookup returns CDR1 SNHLY and CDR2 FYNNEI. Trimming shortened V by 7 bases and J by 2 bases, and 11 bases separated the two germline ends. In the source study's methods: Estimation of nucleated cell counts was performed using reference gene primer amplification. Profiling relied on immunoSEQ multiplex PCR, and the TCRdb table lists in-frame clones only, not all of them. V, J and clone size are those of that table, while D and trimming were read from the DNA. The sample records under 15,000 clones, about 83% being singletons. In its sample, this clone was seen a few times.

This TCR was recovered from a man aged 45-65 years with active COVID-19. J is TRBJ1-1 and V is TRBV2; no clear D. What was sequenced was peripheral blood. Here the CDR3 DNA reads TGTGCCAGCACCCCGACACCAAACACTGAAGCTTTCTTT. It translates to CASTPTPNTEAFF. Looking up the rest from reference TRBV2 and TRBJ1-1 gives the full variable domain: EPEVTQTPSHQVTQMGQEVILRCVPISNHLYFYWYRQILGQKVEFLVSFYNNEISEKSEIFDDQFSVERPDGSNFTLKIRSTKLEDSAMYFCASTPTPNTEAFFGQGTRLTVV.